Each of the 19 T cell receptor beta chains below was sequenced from the same sample in a study of blood T cell repertoires in COVID-19. Assay used: immunoSEQ multiplex PCR; TCRdb lists only in-frame clones, some missing. Found here are some 130,000 clones, approximately 86% of them singletons; the top ten hold around 2.3%. Sequenced input: PBMCs or T cells enriched from blood (not recorded which). Every receptor here comes from a woman between 50 and 59 years old who had recovered from COVID-19.

This clone was detected only a few times. The J gene is TRBJ1-5, the V gene TRBV6-5; D unclear. Germline V gene lookup returns CDR1 MNHEY and CDR2 SVGAGI. This CDR3 spans 15 amino acids. V was trimmed by 2 bases and J by 4 bases, leaving 12 bases between them. The CDR3 loop is CASSYGMAPNQPQHF. The CDR3 DNA reads TGTGCCAGCAGTTACGGTATGGCACCGAATCAGCCCCAGCATTTT.

The chain uses TRBV7-2 and TRBJ1-1; D might be TRBD1 (5 bases). Germline V lookup: CDR1 SGHTA, CDR2 FQGNSA. Trimming shortened V by 5 bases and J by 3 bases, and 10 bases separated the two germline ends. The CDR3 sequence is 13 residues long. Here the CDR3 reads CASSNRGDTEAFF. The CDR3, as DNA: TGTGCCAGCAGCAACCGGGGGGACACTGAAGCTTTCTTT.

This rearrangement joins TRBV5-1 to TRBJ1-4; TRBD1 matches at 9 bases. The CDR3 consists of 17 residues. Trimming cost V 1 base and J 0 bases; bases outside gene matches: 4. From germline, CDR1 is SGHRS and CDR2 YFSETQ. DNA of the CDR3: TGCGCCAGCAGCTTGACAGGGGGCCCCACAACTAATGAAAAACTGTTTTTT. It encodes CASSLTGGPTTNEKLFF. The full variable domain, its missing parts supplied by reference TRBV5-1 and TRBJ1-4, is KAGVTQTPRYLIKTRGQQVTLSCSPISGHRSVSWYQQTPGQGLQFLFEYFSETQRNKGNFPGRFSGRQFSNSRSEMNVSTLELGDSALYLCASSLTGGPTTNEKLFFGSGTQLSVL.

This clone was recorded only once. This chain uses TRBV4-3 with TRBJ1-6, with 9 bases aligning to TRBD1. Germline values: CDR1 LGHNA, CDR2 YSLEER. The CDR3 contains 15 residues. Trimming cost V 6 bases and J 7 bases; bases outside gene matches: 7. The CDR3 spells CASSRYGTGNSPLHF. The DNA of the CDR3 is TGCGCCAGCAGTCGATACGGGACAGGGAATTCACCCCTCCACTTT.

The chain has TRBV3-1 (or the pseudogene TRBV3-2) and TRBJ1-1, with D unclear. V was cut by 6 bases and J by 1 base, with 15 bases left in between. The CDR3 contains 15 residues. The germline V gene encodes CDR1 LGHDT and CDR2 YNNKEL (reference sequence). CDR3 sequence reads: CASRREDIGNTEAFF. In DNA, the CDR3 is TGTGCCAGCAGAAGGGAGGATATTGGGAACACTGAAGCTTTCTTT.

The chain has TRBV2 and TRBJ2-5; 7 bases match TRBD1. Germline lookup yields CDR1 SNHLY and CDR2 FYNNEI. This CDR3 has 13 residues. With 6 bases clipped from V and 5 bases from J, the junction kept 6 bases outside the gene matches. The CDR3 DNA reads TGTGCCAGCAGAACGACAGGGTGGGAGACCCAGTACTTC. Translation: CASRTTGWETQYF.

The rearrangement uses TRBV7-8 and TRBJ1-1, with D unresolved. The CDR3 is 13 residues long. Germline V gene lookup returns CDR1 SGHVS and CDR2 FQNEAQ. V lost 2 bases, J lost 5 bases, and 9 bases lay in between. CDR3 sequence reads: CASSLHPTTEAFF. The DNA of the CDR3 is TGTGCCAGCAGCTTACACCCGACAACTGAAGCTTTCTTT.

V and J are TRBV5-1 and TRBJ2-2, with D perhaps TRBD1 (5 bases). The CDR3 extends over 17 amino acids. V was shortened by 4 bases and J by 3 bases, with 19 bases between the two germline ends. Germline V gene sequence: CDR1 SGHRS, CDR2 YFSETQ. The DNA of the CDR3 is TGCGCCAGCAGCGCTATCCCCTCCGCCAGGGACACCGGGGAGCTGTTTTTT. Its translation: CASSAIPSARDTGELFF.

The chain combines TRBV23-1 with TRBJ1-3; possible D gene TRBD1, 6 bases. TRBV23-1 is sorted into the ORF group, with uncertain function. V dropped 1 base and J dropped 4 bases, with 14 bases sitting between them. The CDR3 covers 16 residues. As DNA, the CDR3 is TGCGCCAGCAGTCAATTAACAGGGTATCGCGGAAACACCATATATTTT. Protein product: CASSQLTGYRGNTIYF.

The V and J genes are TRBV2 and TRBJ2-3; tentatively, D is TRBD1 (6 bases). The V end lost 7 bases, the J end lost 1 base, and 24 bases lay between the germline ends. CDR3 size: 18 residues. The V gene's germline CDR1 is SNHLY and CDR2 FYNNEI. CDR3 sequence: CASTQTGQGAGGTDTQYF. Written as DNA, the CDR3 is TGTGCCAGCACCCAAACGGGACAAGGGGCCGGCGGCACAGATACGCAGTATTTT.

The chain couples TRBV5-5 to TRBJ2-2, with D possibly matching TRBD1 (6 bases). Per the germline V gene, CDR1 is SGHKS and CDR2 is YYEKEE (reference sequence). Trimming cost V 4 bases and J 5 bases, with 12 bases left between them. The CDR3 contains 14 residues. In DNA form, the CDR3 reads TGTGCCAGCAGCAAGGAACAGGGAACCGGGGAGCTGTTTTTT. It translates to CASSKEQGTGELFF.

The chain is built from TRBV25-1 and TRBJ1-1; tentatively, D is TRBD1 (5 bases). Germline V gives CDR1 MGHDK, CDR2 SYGVNS. There are 13 residues in the CDR3. The V and J ends lost 10 bases and 4 bases respectively, with 16 bases between them. The CDR3 bases are TGTGCCACCTATGGGCAGGGAGGCACTGAAGCTTTCTTT. Its translation is CATYGQGGTEAFF. Combining the CDR3 with reference TRBV25-1 and TRBJ1-1 gives the whole variable domain EADIYQTPRYLVIGTGKKITLECSQTMGHDKMYWYQQDPGMELHLIHYSYGVNSTEKGDLSSESTVSRIRTEHFPLTLESARPSHTSQYLCATYGQGGTEAFFGQGTRLTVV.

As regards this clone: The junction shows a germline mismatch at one end, possibly a read error. The chain joins TRBV7-7 to TRBJ2-1; 10 positions agree with TRBD2. The germline V gene has CDR1 SSHAT and CDR2 FNYEAQ (reference sequence). This CDR3 comprises 15 residues. This chain's CDR3 is CASSRAGGSYNEQFF. In DNA form, the CDR3 reads TGTGCTAGCAGCAGAGCGGGGGGGAGTTACAATGAGCAGTTCTTC. Combining the CDR3 with reference TRBV7-7 and TRBJ2-1 gives the whole variable domain GAGVSQSPRYKVTKRGQDVTLRCDPISSHATLYWYQQALGQGPEFLTYFNYEAQPDKSGLPSDRFSAERPEGSISTLTIQRTEQRDSAMYRCASSRAGGSYNEQFFGPGTRLTVL.

The sample holds a few counts of this clone. The chain has TRBV6-5 and TRBJ1-1; 8 bases fit TRBD1. Trimming took 5 bases from V and 5 from J; bases not matched to a gene: 7. This CDR3 contains 14 residues. Germline lookup yields CDR1 MNHEY and CDR2 SVGAGI. This chain's CDR3 is CASSRTGRGTEAFF. DNA for the CDR3: TGTGCCAGCAGTCGGACAGGGAGGGGGACTGAAGCTTTCTTT.

The chain carries TRBV9 and TRBJ2-7; no clear D gene. V gave up 3 bases and J gave up 4 bases, with 17 bases separating them. CDR1 is SGDLS, CDR2 YYNGEE, per germline. The CDR3 loop spans 15 amino acids. The CDR3 sequence: CASSATHWSPYEQYF. In nucleotides, the CDR3 is TGTGCCAGCAGCGCCACTCATTGGTCCCCTTACGAGCAGTACTTC.

The chain links TRBV7-9 to TRBJ1-1; 7 nucleotides align to TRBD1. Trimming removed 4 bases from V and 7 bases from J; junction bases left unmatched: 12. Germline CDR1 SEHNR, CDR2 FQNEAQ (reference sequence). This CDR3 has 15 residues. Written as DNA, the CDR3 is TGTGCCAGCAGCTCCCGGGACAGTTTACCTCGTGAAGCTTTCTTT. As protein: CASSSRDSLPREAFF.

This clone was recorded only once. The chain combines TRBV6-5 with TRBJ2-2; 7 bases are shared with TRBD2. The CDR3 consists of 15 residues. V gave up 7 bases and J gave up 1 base; unmatched junction bases: 6. Germline CDR1 MNHEY, CDR2 SVGAGI. The CDR3, as DNA: TGTGCCAGCAACCCGACGGGAGGGAACACCGGGGAGCTGTTTTTT. This encodes CASNPTGGNTGELFF.

The gene calls are TRBV2 and TRBJ1-2; D might be TRBD1 (5 bases). CDR1 and CDR2 from the germline V gene are SNHLY and FYNNEI. The CDR3 consists of 16 residues. V lost 0 bases and J lost 4, with 15 bases in between. The CDR3 loop reads CASSEAGAGNSYGYTF. In DNA, the CDR3 is TGTGCCAGCAGTGAAGCTGGAGCAGGGAATAGCTATGGCTACACCTTC. The variable domain in full, completed from reference TRBV2 and TRBJ1-2, reads EPEVTQTPSHQVTQMGQEVILRCVPISNHLYFYWYRQILGQKVEFLVSFYNNEISEKSEIFDDQFSVERPDGSNFTLKIRSTKLEDSAMYFCASSEAGAGNSYGYTFGSGTRLTVV.

This chain uses TRBV30 with TRBJ1-5, with D possibly TRBD1 on 5 matching bases. The CDR3 length is 16 residues. Trimming cost V 0 bases and J 0 bases, with 12 bases left between them. The germline CDR1 and CDR2 sequences are GTSNPN and SVGIG (reference sequence). The CDR3 DNA reads as TGTGCCTGGAGTGTGGGGCAGATCTATAGCAATCAGCCCCAGCATTTT. Protein: CAWSVGQIYSNQPQHF.